This passage covers 16 T cell receptor beta chains from one sample sequenced in a study of blood T cells in healthy people across ages. The second PCR ran roughly 6 to 11 cycles with a sample-barcoded 5' primer and J-beta primers. Via MiXCR, TCRdb re-called the 5' RACE reads, giving one row per CDR3 protein. The repertoire holds roughly 1.4 million distinct CDR3 sequences, with around 59% as singletons. Material for sequencing was blood. Receptors were obtained from a young man in good health.

The J gene is TRBJ2-7, the V gene TRBV5-1; 7 nucleotides align to TRBD1. The CDR3 loop spans 14 amino acids. After removal of 4 bases from V and 5 bases from J, the junction contained 9 bases not matched to a gene. CDR1 and CDR2 from the germline V gene are SGHRS and YFSETQ. CDR3 nucleotides: TGCGCCAGCAGCACGGGACAGACCTCTAACGAGCAGTACTTC. Translation gives CASSTGQTSNEQYF.

The genes are TRBV29-1 and TRBJ2-3; 7 bases agree with TRBD2. Trimming at V came to 7 bases and at J to 1 base, leaving 5 bases not matched to a gene. CDR3 size: 13 residues. Germline values: CDR1 SQVTM, CDR2 ANQGSEA. The CDR3 DNA reads as TGCAGCGGTGGGGGGGAAGGCACAGATACGCAGTATTTT. Its translation is CSGGGEGTDTQYF.

This clonotype showed up just once. The chain combines TRBV27 with TRBJ2-7; no definite D call. The CDR3 is 14 amino acids. Trimming pared 5 bases from V and 4 bases from J, leaving 15 bases between. CDR1 and CDR2 (germline): MNHEY, SMNVEV (reference sequence). The CDR3 DNA reads as TGTGCCAGCAGTGCCCAGGACCAAACTTACGAGCAGTACTTC. This sequence encodes CASSAQDQTYEQYF.

The CDR3 sequence: CASSFGTGPDGYTF. As DNA, the CDR3 is TGCGCCAGCAGCTTTGGGACAGGGCCCGATGGCTACACCTTC. The chain is built from TRBV5-1 and TRBJ1-2; 9 bases agree with TRBD1. The CDR3 has 14 residues. V trimming: 2 bases; J trimming: 6 bases; junction bases outside the gene matches: 5. The germline gives CDR1 SGHRS, CDR2 YFSETQ.

This chain links TRBV4-1 with TRBJ2-5; D remains unclear. Per the germline V gene, CDR1 is MGHRA and CDR2 is YSYEKL. The CDR3 contains 14 residues. V shed 2 bases and J shed 1 base, with 8 bases lying between them. The CDR3 is CASSQYLLQETQYF. CDR3 DNA sequence: TGCGCCAGCAGCCAATATCTACTCCAAGAGACCCAGTACTTC.

This clonotype was seen more than once but under ten times. The chain combines TRBV2 with TRBJ2-1; D is undetermined. The CDR3 has 13 amino acids. V shed 0 bases and J shed 8 bases, with 8 bases lying between them. Germline loops: CDR1 SNHLY, CDR2 FYNNEI. The CDR3 sequence: CASSEAINHEQFF. The CDR3 DNA reads TGTGCCAGCAGTGAAGCGATAAACCATGAGCAGTTCTTC.

The chain links TRBV7-9 to TRBJ2-7; no clear D gene. The CDR3 covers 13 residues. CDR1 and CDR2 from the germline V gene are SEHNR and FQNEAQ (reference sequence). The V gene lost 4 bases and the J gene lost 6 bases, with 13 bases spanning the gap. The CDR3 sequence is CASSSPSALEQYF. The CDR3 nucleotides are TGTGCCAGCAGCTCCCCCTCTGCCCTCGAGCAGTACTTC.

This clonotype turned up a few times. The CDR3 reads CASSFGTGPSEAFF. DNA of the CDR3: TGTGCCAGCAGTTTCGGGACAGGGCCAAGTGAAGCTTTCTTT. The V call is TRBV12-3 or TRBV12-4, the J call TRBJ1-1; TRBD1 agrees at 9 bases. The junction had 6 bases not matched to a gene; V was cut back by 3 bases and J by 7 bases. The CDR3 runs 14 residues.

V is TRBV7-9 and J is TRBJ1-2; D perhaps matches TRBD1 (5 bases). This CDR3 spans 14 amino acids. Germline CDR1 is SEHNR and CDR2 is FQNEAQ (reference sequence). The germline V and J ends were trimmed by 2 bases and 5 bases, with 12 bases remaining between them. The CDR3: CASSLYPTAYGYTF. CDR3 coding DNA: TGTGCCAGCAGCTTATACCCGACAGCTTATGGCTACACCTTC.

The chain recombines TRBV6-2 or TRBV6-3 with TRBJ2-1, with 11 bases fitting TRBD1. The CDR3 spans 16 residues. CDR1 is MNHEY and CDR2 is SVGEGT in the germline V gene. After removal of 5 bases from V and 7 bases from J, the junction contained 10 bases not matched to a gene. CDR3 in amino acids: CASSIGDRGRVNEQFF. The CDR3 DNA is TGTGCCAGCAGTATTGGGGACAGGGGGAGAGTTAATGAGCAGTTCTTC.

This rearrangement joins TRBV9 to TRBJ1-6; the match to TRBD1 covers 7 bases. V lost 4 bases, J lost 7 bases, and 11 bases stayed unmatched. The CDR3 totals 16 residues. Germline V gives CDR1 SGDLS, CDR2 YYNGEE. The CDR3, as DNA: TGTGCCAGCAGCCCCCGGGCCGGGACAGCAAATTCACCCCTCCACTTT. This translates into CASSPRAGTANSPLHF.

J is TRBJ2-1 and V is TRBV27; TRBD1 matches 12 bases. The CDR3 is 15 amino acids. Germline lookup yields CDR1 MNHEY and CDR2 SMNVEV (reference sequence). V lost 3 bases, J lost 9 bases, and 6 bases stayed unmatched. CDR3 sequence: CASSFPGQGAGEQFF. The CDR3 DNA follows: TGTGCCAGCAGTTTCCCGGGACAGGGGGCAGGTGAGCAGTTCTTC.

The chain carries TRBV21-1 and TRBJ2-5; no check of the table's D call, TRBD1, against the DNA was made. TRBV21-1 is a listed pseudogene. This CDR3 is built from 12 residues. The DNA for the CDR3 is TGTGCCAGCAGCAGACACAGGGAGACCCAGTACTTC. Translated: CASSRHRETQYF.

This rearrangement joins TRBV30 to TRBJ2-5; possibly TRBD2 for D (6 bases). Germline lookup yields CDR1 GTSNPN and CDR2 SVGIG (reference sequence). The CDR3 runs 13 residues. V lost 0 bases to trimming and J lost 11 bases, with 16 bases between them. CDR3: CAWSVQGGVQQYF. The CDR3 DNA reads as TGTGCCTGGAGTGTACAAGGCGGGGTTCAGCAGTACTTC.

This rearrangement joins TRBV4-2 to TRBJ2-4, with no clear D. Judging by the DNA end, TRBJ2-7 fits better; the J call may be wrong. The CDR3 length is 13 residues. CDR1 and CDR2 (germline): LGHNA, YNFKEQ. CDR3 coding DNA: TGTGCCAGCAGCCAAGAGGTGGCCTACGAGCAGTACTTC. Amino acids: CASSQEVAYEQYF.

This clonotype has a handful of counts. J is TRBJ2-3 and V is TRBV2; D unclear. The germline V gene encodes CDR1 SNHLY and CDR2 FYNNEI. The CDR3 consists of 15 residues. The V end lost 6 bases, the J end lost 0 bases, and 13 bases lay between the germline ends. The CDR3 DNA reads TGTGCCAGCAGCCCGACACTTTTCAGCACAGATACGCAGTATTTT. Residues: CASSPTLFSTDTQYF. The entire variable domain, with the rest obtained from reference TRBV2 and TRBJ2-3, is as follows: EPEVTQTPSHQVTQMGQEVILRCVPISNHLYFYWYRQILGQKVEFLVSFYNNEISEKSEIFDDQFSVERPDGSNFTLKIRSTKLEDSAMYFCASSPTLFSTDTQYFGPGTRLTVL.